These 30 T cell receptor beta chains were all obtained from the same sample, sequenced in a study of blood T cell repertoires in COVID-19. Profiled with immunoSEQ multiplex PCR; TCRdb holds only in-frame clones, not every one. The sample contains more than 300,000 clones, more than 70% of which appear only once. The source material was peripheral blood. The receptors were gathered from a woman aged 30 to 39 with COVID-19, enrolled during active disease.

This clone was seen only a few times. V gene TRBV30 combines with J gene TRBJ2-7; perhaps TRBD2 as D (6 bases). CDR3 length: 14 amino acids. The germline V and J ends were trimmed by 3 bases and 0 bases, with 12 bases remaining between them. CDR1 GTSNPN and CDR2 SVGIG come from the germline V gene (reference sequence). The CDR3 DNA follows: TGTGCCTGGAGGCGGGGACTCAGCTCCTACGAGCAGTACTTC. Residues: CAWRRGLSSYEQYF.

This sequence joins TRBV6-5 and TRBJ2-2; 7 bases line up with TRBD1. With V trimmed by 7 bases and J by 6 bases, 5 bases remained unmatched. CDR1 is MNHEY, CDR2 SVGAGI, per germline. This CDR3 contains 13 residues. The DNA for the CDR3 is TGTGCCAGCACGACAGGGTACCCCGGGGAGCTGTTTTTT. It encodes CASTTGYPGELFF.

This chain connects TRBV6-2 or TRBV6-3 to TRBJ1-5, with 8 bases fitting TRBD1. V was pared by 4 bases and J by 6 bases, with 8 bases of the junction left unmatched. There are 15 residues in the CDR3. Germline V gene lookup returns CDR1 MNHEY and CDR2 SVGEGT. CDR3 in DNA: TGTGCCAGCAGTTTGGACAGGGTGTACGTTCAGCCCCAGCATTTT. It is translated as CASSLDRVYVQPQHF.

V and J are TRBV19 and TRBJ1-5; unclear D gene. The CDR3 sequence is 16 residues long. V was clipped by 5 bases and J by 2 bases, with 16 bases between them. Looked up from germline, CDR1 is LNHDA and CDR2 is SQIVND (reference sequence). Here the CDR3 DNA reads TGTGCCAGTAGTCCAAATGGCGGTGTGGGCAATCAGCCCCAGCATTTT. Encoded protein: CASSPNGGVGNQPQHF.

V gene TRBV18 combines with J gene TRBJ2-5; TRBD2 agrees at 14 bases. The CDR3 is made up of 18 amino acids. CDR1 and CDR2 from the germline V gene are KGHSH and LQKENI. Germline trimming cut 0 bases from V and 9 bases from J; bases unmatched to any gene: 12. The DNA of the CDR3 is TGTGCCAGCTCACCACCAACGGGACTAGCGGGAGTTCGAGGGGCCCAGTACTTC. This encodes CASSPPTGLAGVRGAQYF. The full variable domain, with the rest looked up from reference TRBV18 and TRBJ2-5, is NAGVMQNPRHLVRRRGQEARLRCSPMKGHSHVYWYRQLPEEGLKFMVYLQKENIIDESGMPKERFSAEFPKEGPSILRIQQVVRGDSAAYFCASSPPTGLAGVRGAQYFGPGTRLLVL.

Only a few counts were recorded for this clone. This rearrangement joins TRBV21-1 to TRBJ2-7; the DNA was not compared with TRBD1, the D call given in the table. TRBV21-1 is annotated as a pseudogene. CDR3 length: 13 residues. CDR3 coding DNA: TGTGCCACCCCGGGACAGGGACCTTACGAGCAGTACTTC. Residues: CATPGQGPYEQYF.

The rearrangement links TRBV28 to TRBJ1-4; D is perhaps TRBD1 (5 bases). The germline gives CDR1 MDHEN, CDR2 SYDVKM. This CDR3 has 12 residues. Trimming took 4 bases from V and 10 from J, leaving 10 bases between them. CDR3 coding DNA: TGTGCCAGCAGTTGGGACGGGGGAAAACTGTTTTTT. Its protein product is CASSWDGGKLFF. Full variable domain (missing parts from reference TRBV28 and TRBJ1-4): DVKVTQSSRYLVKRTGEKVFLECVQDMDHENMFWYRQDPGLGLRLIYFSYDVKMKEKGDIPEGYSVSREKKERFSLILESASTNQTSMYLCASSWDGGKLFFGSGTQLSVL.

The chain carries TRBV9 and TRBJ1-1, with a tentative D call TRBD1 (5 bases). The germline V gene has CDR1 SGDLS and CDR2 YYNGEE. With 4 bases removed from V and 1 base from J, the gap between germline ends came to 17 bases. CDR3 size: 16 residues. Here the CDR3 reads CASSPVGGRGNTEAFF. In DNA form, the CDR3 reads TGTGCCAGCAGCCCAGTGGGGGGAAGGGGGAACACTGAAGCTTTCTTT.

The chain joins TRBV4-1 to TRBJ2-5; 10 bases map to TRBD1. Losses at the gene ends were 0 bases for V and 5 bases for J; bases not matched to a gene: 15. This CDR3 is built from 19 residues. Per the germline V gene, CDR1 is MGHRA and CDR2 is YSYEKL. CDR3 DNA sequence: TGCGCCAGCAGCCAAGAGCCGGGACAGGGGAGCGGGATCCTCGAGACCCAGTACTTC. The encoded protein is CASSQEPGQGSGILETQYF.

The CDR3, as DNA: TGTGCCACCAGCAGGGTAGCGGGAGGGGGAGAGACCCAGTACTTC. This sequence encodes CATSRVAGGGETQYF. The rearrangement uses TRBV15 and TRBJ2-5; 11 bases match TRBD2. Unmatched junction bases numbered 4, after V lost 3 bases and J lost 4 bases. The CDR3 runs to 15 residues. Germline CDR1 is LNHNV and CDR2 is YYDKDF (reference sequence).

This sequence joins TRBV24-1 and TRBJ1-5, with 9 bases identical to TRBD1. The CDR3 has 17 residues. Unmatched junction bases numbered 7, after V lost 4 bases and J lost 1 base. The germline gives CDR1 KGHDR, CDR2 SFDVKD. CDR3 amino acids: CATSEWSGTGSNQPQHF. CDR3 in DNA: TGTGCCACCAGTGAGTGGTCCGGGACAGGGAGCAATCAGCCCCAGCATTTT.

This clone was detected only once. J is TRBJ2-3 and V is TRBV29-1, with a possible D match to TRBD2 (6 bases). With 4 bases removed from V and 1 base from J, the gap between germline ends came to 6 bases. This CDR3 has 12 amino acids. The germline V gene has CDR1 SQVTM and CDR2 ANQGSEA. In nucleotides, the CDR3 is TGCAGCGTTGGCGGGGGCACAGATACGCAGTATTTT. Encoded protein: CSVGGGTDTQYF.

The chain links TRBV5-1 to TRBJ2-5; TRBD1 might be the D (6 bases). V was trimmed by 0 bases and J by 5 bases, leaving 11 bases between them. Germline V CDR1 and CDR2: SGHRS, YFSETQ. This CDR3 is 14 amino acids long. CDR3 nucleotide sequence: TGCGCCAGCAGCTTGGGGGGGCCCTATGAGACCCAGTACTTC. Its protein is CASSLGGPYETQYF.

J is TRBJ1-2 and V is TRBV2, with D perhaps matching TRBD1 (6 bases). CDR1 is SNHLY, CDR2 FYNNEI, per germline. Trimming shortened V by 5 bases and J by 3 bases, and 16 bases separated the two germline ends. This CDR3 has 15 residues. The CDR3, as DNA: TGTGCCAGCAGTTATACACAGGGTGCGGACTATGGCTACACCTTC. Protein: CASSYTQGADYGYTF. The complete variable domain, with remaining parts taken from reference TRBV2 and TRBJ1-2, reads EPEVTQTPSHQVTQMGQEVILRCVPISNHLYFYWYRQILGQKVEFLVSFYNNEISEKSEIFDDQFSVERPDGSNFTLKIRSTKLEDSAMYFCASSYTQGADYGYTFGSGTRLTVV.

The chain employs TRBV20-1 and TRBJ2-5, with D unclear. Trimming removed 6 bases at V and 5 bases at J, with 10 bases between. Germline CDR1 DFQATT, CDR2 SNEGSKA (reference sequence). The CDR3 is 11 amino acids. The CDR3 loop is CSAPLLETQYF. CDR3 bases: TGCAGTGCCCCCCTTCTCGAGACCCAGTACTTC.

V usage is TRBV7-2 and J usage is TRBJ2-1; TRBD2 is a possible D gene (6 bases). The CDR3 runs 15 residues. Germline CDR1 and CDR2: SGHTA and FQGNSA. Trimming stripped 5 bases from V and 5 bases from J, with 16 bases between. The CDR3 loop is CASSTTGTPDNEQFF. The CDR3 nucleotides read TGTGCCAGCAGCACAACCGGGACTCCGGACAATGAGCAGTTCTTC. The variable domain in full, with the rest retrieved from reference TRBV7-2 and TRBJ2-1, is GAGVSQSPSNKVTEKGKDVELRCDPISGHTALYWYRQSLGQGLEFLIYFQGNSAPDKSGLPSDRFSAERTGGSVSTLTIQRTQQEDSAVYLCASSTTGTPDNEQFFGPGTRLTVL.

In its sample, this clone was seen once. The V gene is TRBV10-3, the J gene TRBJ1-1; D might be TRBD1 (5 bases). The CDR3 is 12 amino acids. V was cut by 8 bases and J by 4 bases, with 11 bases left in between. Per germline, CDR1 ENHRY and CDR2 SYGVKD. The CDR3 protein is CAIGKGLTEAFF. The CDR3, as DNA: TGTGCCATCGGGAAGGGGCTCACTGAAGCTTTCTTT.

CDR3 loop: CASSTSLRVTEAFF. DNA of the CDR3: TGTGCCAGCAGTACTAGTTTGAGGGTCACTGAAGCTTTCTTT. The chain uses TRBV27 and TRBJ1-1, with D hard to call. Germline values: CDR1 MNHEY, CDR2 SMNVEV (reference sequence). V lost 5 bases, J lost 4 bases, and 14 bases lay in between. This CDR3 is built from 14 residues.

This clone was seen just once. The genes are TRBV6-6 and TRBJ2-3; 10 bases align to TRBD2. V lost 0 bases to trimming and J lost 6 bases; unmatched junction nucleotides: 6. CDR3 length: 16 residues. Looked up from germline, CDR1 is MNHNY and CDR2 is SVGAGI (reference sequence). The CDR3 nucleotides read TGTGCCAGCAGTTACTCGCCTAGCGGGGGCTGGGATACGCAGTATTTT. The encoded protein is CASSYSPSGGWDTQYF.

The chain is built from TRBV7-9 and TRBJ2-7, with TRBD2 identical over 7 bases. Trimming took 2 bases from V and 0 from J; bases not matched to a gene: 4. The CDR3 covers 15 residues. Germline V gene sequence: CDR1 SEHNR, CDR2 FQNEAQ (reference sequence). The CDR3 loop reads CASSLSGVTSYEQYF. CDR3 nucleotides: TGTGCCAGCAGCTTAAGCGGGGTGACCTCCTACGAGCAGTACTTC.

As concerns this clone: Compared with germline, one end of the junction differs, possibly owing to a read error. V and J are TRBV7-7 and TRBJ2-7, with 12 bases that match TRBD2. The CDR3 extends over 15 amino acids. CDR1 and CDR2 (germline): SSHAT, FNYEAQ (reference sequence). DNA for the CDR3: TGTGCTAGCAGCGTCGGACTAGCGGGAAGGGACGAGCAGTACTTC. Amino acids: CASSVGLAGRDEQYF.

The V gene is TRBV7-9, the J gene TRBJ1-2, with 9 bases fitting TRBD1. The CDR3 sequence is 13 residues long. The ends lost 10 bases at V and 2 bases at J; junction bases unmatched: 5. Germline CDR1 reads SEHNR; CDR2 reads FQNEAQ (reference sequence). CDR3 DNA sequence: TGTGCCATTGGAACAGGGGGCAACTATGGCTACACCTTC. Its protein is CAIGTGGNYGYTF. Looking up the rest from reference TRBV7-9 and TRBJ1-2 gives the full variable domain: DTGVSQNPRHKITKRGQNVTFRCDPISEHNRLYWYRQTLGQGPEFLTYFQNEAQLEKSRLLSDRFSAERPKGSFSTLEIQRTEQGDSAMYLCAIGTGGNYGYTFGSGTRLTVV.

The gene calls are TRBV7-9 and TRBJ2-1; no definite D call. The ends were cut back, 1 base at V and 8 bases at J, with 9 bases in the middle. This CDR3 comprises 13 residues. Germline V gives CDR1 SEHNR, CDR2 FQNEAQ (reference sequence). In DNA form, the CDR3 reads TGTGCCAGCAGCTTAGGGCTCCCCTATGAGCAGTTCTTC. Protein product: CASSLGLPYEQFF.

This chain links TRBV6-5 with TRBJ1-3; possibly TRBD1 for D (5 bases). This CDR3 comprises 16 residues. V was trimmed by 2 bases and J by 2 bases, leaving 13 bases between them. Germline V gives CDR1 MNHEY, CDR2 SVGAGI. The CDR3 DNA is TGTGCCAGCAGTTACAAGGGGATTCAGGCTGGAAACACCATATATTTT. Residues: CASSYKGIQAGNTIYF.

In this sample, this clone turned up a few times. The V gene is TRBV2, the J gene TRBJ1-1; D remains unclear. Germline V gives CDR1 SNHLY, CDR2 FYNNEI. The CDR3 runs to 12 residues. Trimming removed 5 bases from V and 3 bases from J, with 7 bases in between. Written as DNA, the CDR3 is TGTGCCAGCAGTCGTCGGGACACTGAAGCTTTCTTT. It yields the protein CASSRRDTEAFF.

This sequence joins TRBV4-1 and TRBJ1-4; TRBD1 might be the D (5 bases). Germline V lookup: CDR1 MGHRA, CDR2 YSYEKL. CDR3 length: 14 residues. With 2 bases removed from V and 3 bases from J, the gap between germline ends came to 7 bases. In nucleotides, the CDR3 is TGCGCCAGCAGCCAAAGACAGTCTAATGAAAAACTGTTTTTT. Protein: CASSQRQSNEKLFF.

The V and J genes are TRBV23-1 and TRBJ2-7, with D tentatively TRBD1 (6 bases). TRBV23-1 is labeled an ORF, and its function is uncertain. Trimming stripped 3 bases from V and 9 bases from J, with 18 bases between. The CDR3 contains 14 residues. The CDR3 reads CASSHPGQPNGQYF. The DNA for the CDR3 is TGCGCCAGCAGTCATCCGGGACAACCGAACGGGCAGTACTTC.

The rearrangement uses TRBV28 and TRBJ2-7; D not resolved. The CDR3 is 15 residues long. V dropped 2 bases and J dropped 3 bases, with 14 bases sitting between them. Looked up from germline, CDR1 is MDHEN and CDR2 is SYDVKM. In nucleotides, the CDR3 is TGTGCCAGCAGTTTAGGTCAAACGCCTATCTACGAGCAGTACTTC. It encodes CASSLGQTPIYEQYF.

The DNA for the CDR3 is TGCGCCAGCAGCTCTAGCGGGAGGGCCGGCGAGCAGTACTTC. Residues: CASSSSGRAGEQYF. The V call is TRBV5-1, the J call TRBJ2-7; 12 bases fit TRBD2. The CDR3 is made up of 14 amino acids. J was trimmed by 6 bases and V by 3 bases; bases with no gene match: 4. Germline V gives CDR1 SGHRS, CDR2 YFSETQ.

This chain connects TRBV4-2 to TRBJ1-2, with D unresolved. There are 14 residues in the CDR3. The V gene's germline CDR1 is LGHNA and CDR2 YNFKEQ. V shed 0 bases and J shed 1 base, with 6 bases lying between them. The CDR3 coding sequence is TGTGCCAGCAGCCAAGAGTCGGGTAACTATGGCTACACCTTC. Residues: CASSQESGNYGYTF.